The 30 T cell receptor beta chains in this list originate from one sample, sequenced in a study of a mutant IDH1 vaccine in newly diagnosed glioma. The repertoire was sequenced with immunoSEQ multiplex PCR; TCRdb's copy has only in-frame clones and lacks some. The sample shows roughly 40,000 clones, more than 85% of them seen only once. No antigen has been identified for these receptors. As for time point: week 5, during vaccination. All doses held 300 ug of mutant IDH1 20-mer peptide, with topical imiquimod. Sequenced here: PBMCs, sampled from a glioma patient whose treatment included an IDH1 peptide vaccine. The receptors originated from a man over 45 with glioma.

This chain's CDR3 is CASSPGSDEQFF. The CDR3, as DNA: TGTGCCAGCAGCCCAGGGTCGGATGAGCAGTTCTTC. The chain joins TRBV11-3 to TRBJ2-1; perhaps TRBD1 as D (5 bases). The V end was cut by 5 bases, the J end by 8 bases, with 10 bases between. This CDR3 is 12 amino acids long. The germline V gene encodes CDR1 SGHNT and CDR2 YENEEA.

The chain employs TRBV27 and TRBJ2-5, with TRBD1 as a possible D gene (6 bases). The V and J ends lost 3 bases and 4 bases respectively, with 12 bases between them. The germline gives CDR1 MNHEY, CDR2 SMNVEV (reference sequence). This CDR3 contains 14 residues. The CDR3 DNA reads as TGTGCCAGCAGTTTTGGTAGGGGGAGAGAGACCCAGTACTTC. Protein product: CASSFGRGRETQYF.

About this clone: One end of the junction varies from germline; a read error may be responsible. The CDR3 spells CASSPFGTSKDTQYF. Written as DNA, the CDR3 is TGTGCCAGCAGCCCGTTCGGGACTAGCAAAGATACGCAGTATTTT. The V call is TRBV7-6, the J call TRBJ2-3, with 9 bases matching TRBD2. The CDR3 extends over 15 amino acids. Germline V CDR1 and CDR2: SGHVS, FNYEAQ. Looking up the rest from reference TRBV7-6 and TRBJ2-3 gives the full variable domain: GAGVSQSPRYKVTKRGQDVALRCDPISGHVSLYWYRQALGQGPEFLTYFNYEAQQDKSGLPNDRFSAERPEGSISTLTIQRTEQRDSAMYRCASSPFGTSKDTQYFGPGTRLTVL.

The rearrangement links TRBV6-5 to TRBJ1-5; 11 bases align to TRBD1. The germline V gene encodes CDR1 MNHEY and CDR2 SVGAGI. This CDR3 contains 15 residues. The junction had 4 bases not matched to a gene; V was cut back by 6 bases and J by 3 bases. CDR3 nucleotides: TGTGCCAGCAGACGGACAGGGGGCGTCAATCAGCCCCAGCATTTT. Its protein product is CASRRTGGVNQPQHF.

The chain uses TRBV9 and TRBJ2-2; D may correspond to TRBD1 or TRBD2 (5 bases each). In germline, CDR1 is SGDLS, CDR2 YYNGEE. With 6 bases removed from V and 2 bases from J, the gap between germline ends came to 14 bases. The CDR3 runs 15 residues. As DNA, the CDR3 is TGTGCCAGCAAAACGGGACGGACCAACACCGGGGAGCTGTTTTTT. Translation gives CASKTGRTNTGELFF.

The gene calls are TRBV5-4 and TRBJ2-1, with 8 positions matching TRBD2. Germline assignment: CDR1 SGHNT and CDR2 YYREEE (reference sequence). With V trimmed by 3 bases and J by 8 bases, 7 bases remained unmatched. This CDR3 region has 14 residues. The chain's CDR3 is CASSSSGRIDEQFF. As DNA, the CDR3 is TGTGCCAGCAGCTCGAGCGGGAGAATTGATGAGCAGTTCTTC.

This clone was counted a single time. V gene TRBV18 combines with J gene TRBJ1-4; D unclear. CDR1 is KGHSH and CDR2 is LQKENI in the germline V gene. The CDR3 sequence is 14 residues long. Trimming stripped 2 bases from V and 8 bases from J, with 12 bases between. CDR3 residues: CASSPSGFREKLFF. CDR3 nucleotide sequence: TGTGCCAGCTCACCATCTGGGTTTAGGGAAAAACTGTTTTTT.

In DNA, the CDR3 is TGCGCCAGCAGCCGCACAGGGGGCGACGGCACTGAAGCTTTCTTT. It is translated as CASSRTGGDGTEAFF. The chain recombines TRBV5-1 with TRBJ1-1; 9 bases map to TRBD1. V lost 4 bases and J lost 4; bases outside the gene matches: 8. Germline lookup yields CDR1 SGHRS and CDR2 YFSETQ. There are 15 residues in the CDR3.

V usage is TRBV19 and J usage is TRBJ2-4; 7 nucleotides match TRBD1. Germline values: CDR1 LNHDA, CDR2 SQIVND (reference sequence). The CDR3 extends over 11 amino acids. V shed 6 bases, J shed 15 bases, and the junction held 8 bases outside the gene matches. In DNA, the CDR3 is TGTGCCAGTAGATTTTTGACAGGGATGTACTTC. Translation gives CASRFLTGMYF.

The rearrangement uses TRBV18 and TRBJ1-2; 8 nucleotides match TRBD1. The CDR3 runs 13 residues. Trimming removed 2 bases from V and 4 bases from J; junction bases left unmatched: 0. Germline V CDR1 and CDR2: KGHSH, LQKENI. The CDR3 loop is CASSPDRGYGYTF. In nucleotides, the CDR3 is TGTGCCAGCTCACCAGACAGGGGCTATGGCTACACCTTC.

This chain connects TRBV6-5 to TRBJ2-1; D might be TRBD1 (6 bases). Trimming shortened V by 5 bases and J by 7 bases, and 12 bases separated the two germline ends. The germline V gene has CDR1 MNHEY and CDR2 SVGAGI. The CDR3 is 13 amino acids. The CDR3 DNA follows: TGTGCCAGCAGTACAATGCAGGGGAATGAGCAGTTCTTC. It codes for CASSTMQGNEQFF.

The V gene is TRBV7-9, the J gene TRBJ1-4; 10 nucleotides match TRBD1. CDR3 length: 15 residues. Germline lookup yields CDR1 SEHNR and CDR2 FQNEAQ (reference sequence). V lost 1 base and J lost 7; bases outside the gene matches: 3. CDR3 sequence: CASSLGQGASEKLFF. The CDR3, as DNA: TGTGCCAGCAGCTTAGGACAGGGGGCGAGTGAAAAACTGTTTTTT.

This sequence joins TRBV4-3 and TRBJ2-3, with TRBD2 matching over 9 bases. V was clipped by 0 bases and J by 3 bases; unmatched bases: 7. Per germline, CDR1 LGHNA and CDR2 YSLEER. This CDR3 is 17 amino acids long. The CDR3 loop is CASSQDLERGVTDTQYF. The CDR3 DNA is TGCGCCAGCAGCCAAGATTTGGAGCGGGGGGTGACAGATACGCAGTATTTT.

The chain has TRBV9 and TRBJ2-1; D unresolved. The CDR3 extends over 16 amino acids. Trimming took 0 bases from V and 1 from J, leaving 11 bases between them. Germline CDR1 reads SGDLS; CDR2 reads YYNGEE. In DNA form, the CDR3 reads TGTGCCAGCAGCGTAGGCGTTAGCCAGTCCTACAATGAGCAGTTCTTC. It specifies CASSVGVSQSYNEQFF.

This rearrangement joins TRBV30 to TRBJ1-1, with 8 bases lining up with TRBD1. CDR1 GTSNPN and CDR2 SVGIG come from the germline V gene (reference sequence). J lost 4 bases, V lost 2 bases, and 3 bases had no gene match. CDR3 length equals 13 residues. CDR3: CAWSYTGGTEAFF. The CDR3 bases are TGTGCCTGGAGTTACACAGGGGGCACTGAAGCTTTCTTT.

This clone was counted only a few times. This rearrangement joins TRBV9 to TRBJ1-3; tentative D call: TRBD1 (5 bases). Trimming took 4 bases from V and 0 from J, leaving 14 bases between them. CDR1 SGDLS and CDR2 YYNGEE come from the germline V gene. This CDR3 has 16 amino acids. The CDR3 nucleotides are TGTGCCAGCAGCCCAGACAGTCCTAGCTCTGGAAACACCATATATTTT. It codes for CASSPDSPSSGNTIYF.

The CDR3 DNA is TGTGCCAGCAGTCTGGGCAGCGGAGGCAATCAGCCCCAGCATTTT. The encoded protein is CASSLGSGGNQPQHF. The V gene is TRBV28, the J gene TRBJ1-5; D unresolved. V was clipped by 5 bases and J by 2 bases, with 13 bases between them. The CDR3 has 15 amino acids. Germline V gene data show CDR1 as MDHEN and CDR2 as SYDVKM.

The chain joins TRBV15 to TRBJ2-3; the D gene could be TRBD1 or TRBD2 (5 bases each). With 8 bases removed from V and 1 base from J, the gap between germline ends came to 16 bases. The CDR3 totals 15 residues. Germline V gives CDR1 LNHNV, CDR2 YYDKDF (reference sequence). The CDR3 DNA sequence: TGTGCCACCCTTCGGGACCTCGGGGGCACAGATACGCAGTATTTT. Translating gives CATLRDLGGTDTQYF.

The rearrangement joins TRBV2 to TRBJ2-1; no clear D gene. Germline V CDR1 and CDR2: SNHLY, FYNNEI. Trimming shortened V by 0 bases and J by 1 base, and 10 bases separated the two germline ends. This CDR3 has 16 amino acids. The CDR3 nucleotides read TGTGCCAGCAGTGAAGCGGCAAAGTCTTCCTACAATGAGCAGTTCTTC. It translates to CASSEAAKSSYNEQFF.

The chain uses TRBV27 and TRBJ1-2, with D possibly matching TRBD1 (5 bases). CDR3 length: 14 residues. The ends were cut back, 10 bases at V and 4 bases at J, with 19 bases in the middle. Germline CDR1 MNHEY, CDR2 SMNVEV (reference sequence). The CDR3 reads CATAPRDLSYGYTF. Written as DNA, the CDR3 is TGTGCCACCGCCCCCAGGGACTTGAGCTATGGCTACACCTTC.

The chain joins TRBV28 to TRBJ2-7; 8 nucleotides agree with TRBD1. V trimming: 4 bases; J trimming: 0 bases; junction bases outside the gene matches: 2. Per the germline V gene, CDR1 is MDHEN and CDR2 is SYDVKM. This CDR3 has 14 residues. In DNA, the CDR3 is TGTGCCAGCAGTTCGACAGGGGCCTCCTACGAGCAGTACTTC. Translated, it gives CASSSTGASYEQYF.

The chain recombines TRBV27 with TRBJ2-5; 16 bases fit TRBD2. This CDR3 has 16 residues. The V gene's germline CDR1 is MNHEY and CDR2 SMNVEV (reference sequence). The junction had 4 bases not matched to a gene; V was cut back by 5 bases and J by 4 bases. The chain's CDR3 is CASSQGTSGRAETQYF. CDR3 in DNA: TGTGCCAGCAGTCAAGGGACTAGCGGGAGGGCAGAGACCCAGTACTTC.

The V and J genes are TRBV6-4 and TRBJ2-1; TRBD1 matches at 10 bases. V gave up 4 bases and J gave up 5 bases; unmatched junction bases: 8. The length of the CDR3 is 16 residues. Germline V CDR1 and CDR2: MRHNA, SNTAGT. The CDR3 is CASSGWGDRGDNEQFF. The DNA of the CDR3 is TGTGCCAGCAGTGGTTGGGGGGACAGGGGAGACAATGAGCAGTTCTTC.

This clone was counted between two and nine times. This CDR3 is also generated by other DNA sequences in the sample. The rearrangement links TRBV6-1 to TRBJ2-7, with TRBD1 identical over 7 bases. J lost 0 bases, V lost 1 base, and 0 bases had no gene match. Germline assignment: CDR1 MNHNS and CDR2 SASEGT. This CDR3 is 14 amino acids long. The CDR3 region is CASSEGDSSYEQYF. In nucleotides, the CDR3 is TGTGCCAGCAGTGAAGGGGACAGCTCCTACGAGCAGTACTTC.

The chain combines TRBV7-9 with TRBJ1-5, with D uncertain. CDR3 size: 15 residues. The germline V and J ends were trimmed by 5 bases and 6 bases, with 17 bases remaining between them. Germline CDR1 reads SEHNR; CDR2 reads FQNEAQ (reference sequence). In DNA, the CDR3 is TGTGCCAGCAGCCCCGACAATGGAGGTTTTCAGCCCCAGCATTTT. This gives the protein CASSPDNGGFQPQHF.

This chain connects TRBV30 to TRBJ1-1; D is unclear. This CDR3 has 16 residues. V gave up 3 bases and J gave up 4 bases, with 21 bases separating them. In germline, CDR1 is GTSNPN, CDR2 SVGIG (reference sequence). This CDR3 reads CAWSPWAAEWGTEAFF. In nucleotides, the CDR3 is TGTGCCTGGAGCCCCTGGGCCGCTGAATGGGGCACTGAAGCTTTCTTT. The full variable domain, in which reference TRBV30 and TRBJ1-1 provide the parts outside the CDR3, is SQTIHQWPATLVQPVGSPLSLECTVEGTSNPNLYWYRQAAGRGLQLLFYSVGIGQISSEVPQNLSASRPQDRQFILSSKKLLLSDSGFYLCAWSPWAAEWGTEAFFGQGTRLTVV.

A few counts support this clone. The chain has TRBV7-9 and TRBJ2-1, with 8 bases aligning to TRBD2. V trimming: 1 base; J trimming: 5 bases; junction bases outside the gene matches: 4. CDR1 is SEHNR and CDR2 is FQNEAQ in the germline V gene (reference sequence). The CDR3 is 15 amino acids. The CDR3 loop reads CASSLDSRGDNEQFF. The CDR3 bases are TGTGCCAGCAGCTTAGACTCGCGGGGGGACAATGAGCAGTTCTTC.

This clone has only a few counts. The chain links TRBV5-1 to TRBJ2-7; no reliable D call. The germline gives CDR1 SGHRS, CDR2 YFSETQ. This CDR3 is built from 13 residues. The V and J ends lost 4 bases and 2 bases respectively, with 10 bases between them. CDR3: CASSPVGTYEQYF. DNA for the CDR3: TGCGCCAGCAGCCCTGTGGGTACCTACGAGCAGTACTTC.

In nucleotides, the CDR3 is TGTGCCAGCAGCTTAGGGGCCGAGCAGTACTTC. Translated, it gives CASSLGAEQYF. The V gene is TRBV7-9, the J gene TRBJ2-7; D unresolved. This CDR3 spans 11 amino acids. Per germline, CDR1 SEHNR and CDR2 FQNEAQ (reference sequence). Trimming shortened V by 1 base and J by 6 bases, and 4 bases separated the two germline ends.

The chain links TRBV5-1 to TRBJ2-2, with 7 bases matching TRBD1. The germline V gene encodes CDR1 SGHRS and CDR2 YFSETQ. The V gene end was trimmed by 0 bases and the J gene end by 4 bases; junction bases not matched to a gene: 3. This CDR3 has 15 residues. The CDR3 sequence is CASSLEGQSTGELFF. The CDR3 nucleotides read TGCGCCAGCAGCTTGGAGGGACAGTCCACCGGGGAGCTGTTTTTT.